What follows are 15 T cell receptor beta chains derived from one specimen sequenced in a study of T cell repertoires in cytomegalovirus infection. These receptors' targets are unknown. MiXCR was run by TCRdb on the reads, yielding one entry per CDR3 protein. The data show hundreds of thousands of distinct CDR3 sequences, with approximately 33% seen just once and about 20% held by the top ten. Sequenced material: cultured PBMCs, taken from culture after CMV antigen stimulation. The receptor source for this set is a human donor in good health (CMV status not recorded). Some clones in this sample may be carry-over from other donors' samples.

This clonotype turned up a few times. The J gene is TRBJ2-7, the V gene TRBV7-9; D gene unclear. CDR3 length: 15 amino acids. Between the trimmed V and J ends, which lost 3 bases and 7 bases, there was a span of 19 bases. Germline assignment: CDR1 SEHNR and CDR2 FQNEAQ (reference sequence). In DNA form, the CDR3 reads TGTGCCAGCAGCTTCGACTTCAAGGGATCTTGGGAGCAGTACTTC. This translates into CASSFDFKGSWEQYF.

This clonotype occurred a few times. The chain couples TRBV28 to TRBJ1-5; possibly TRBD1 for D (5 bases). Deletions cut 2 bases from V and 1 base from J, with 18 bases between. The CDR3 is 18 amino acids. Germline CDR1 and CDR2: MDHEN and SYDVKM. The CDR3 DNA sequence: TGTGCCAGCAGTTTAACCCTATGGGCAGGGAGGAGCAATCAGCCCCAGCATTTT. Translating gives CASSLTLWAGRSNQPQHF.

This clonotype turned up a few times. V gene TRBV12-3 or TRBV12-4 combines with J gene TRBJ2-1; TRBD1 or TRBD2 may be the D gene (6 bases each). The CDR3 has 14 amino acids. Between the trimmed V and J ends, which lost 4 bases and 8 bases, there was a span of 15 bases. The chain's CDR3 is CASSWGAAYDEQFF. CDR3 in DNA: TGTGCCAGCAGTTGGGGGGCAGCATACGATGAGCAGTTCTTC.

The chain combines TRBV4-1 with TRBJ2-3; D uncertain. The CDR3 length is 12 residues. The germline V gene has CDR1 MGHRA and CDR2 YSYEKL. The V end was cut by 0 bases, the J end by 7 bases, with 5 bases between. The CDR3 sequence is CASSQDANTQYF. In DNA, the CDR3 is TGCGCCAGCAGCCAAGATGCGAATACGCAGTATTTT.

Many counts were recorded for this clonotype. The chain joins TRBV7-2 to TRBJ2-1; a possible D gene is TRBD1 (5 bases). Germline V gene lookup returns CDR1 SGHTA and CDR2 FQGNSA. The CDR3 loop spans 14 amino acids. The V and J ends lost 5 bases and 5 bases respectively, with 13 bases between them. The CDR3 loop reads CASSSRQPHNEQFF. CDR3 nucleotides: TGTGCCAGCAGCAGCAGACAGCCACACAATGAGCAGTTCTTC.

The table lists this clonotype with a few counts. The V call is TRBV7-6, the J call TRBJ1-5; possible D gene TRBD1, 6 bases. V lost 3 bases and J lost 1, with 16 bases in between. From germline, CDR1 is SGHVS and CDR2 FNYEAQ. The CDR3 runs 17 residues. CDR3 DNA sequence: TGTGCCAGCAGCTTGAGCACCGGGACAACAAGCAATCAGCCCCAGCATTTT. The encoded protein is CASSLSTGTTSNQPQHF.

The gene calls are TRBV6-5 and TRBJ2-1; no reliable D call. The V gene lost 4 bases and the J gene lost 4 bases, with 8 bases spanning the gap. This CDR3 is built from 13 residues. Per the germline V gene, CDR1 is MNHEY and CDR2 is SVGAGI. The CDR3 DNA reads TGTGCCAGCAGTTCGGACCAGTACAATGAGCAGTTCTTC. Encoded protein: CASSSDQYNEQFF.

This chain's CDR3 is CASSVQGGSPLHF. The CDR3, as DNA: TGTGCCAGCAGCGTTCAGGGCGGTTCACCCCTCCACTTT. The chain recombines TRBV7-2 with TRBJ1-6; TRBD1 is a possible D gene (5 bases). Trimming pared 5 bases from V and 9 bases from J, leaving 11 bases between. The germline V gene encodes CDR1 SGHTA and CDR2 FQGNSA. The CDR3 loop spans 13 amino acids.

The genes are TRBV7-9 and TRBJ2-3; a weak D match, TRBD2 (5 bases). The CDR3 totals 17 residues. V gave up 4 bases and J gave up 5 bases, with 22 bases separating them. Germline-derived CDR1 and CDR2 are SEHNR and FQNEAQ (reference sequence). The CDR3 loop is CASSSTEGGEGLDTQYF. CDR3 nucleotide sequence: TGTGCCAGCAGCTCGACCGAAGGTGGTGAAGGACTAGATACGCAGTATTTT.

The chain recombines TRBV6-2 or TRBV6-3 with TRBJ2-2; possible D gene TRBD2, 5 bases. Trimming removed 10 bases from V and 9 bases from J, with 18 bases in between. CDR3 length equals 13 residues. Germline assignment: CDR1 MNHEY and CDR2 SVGEGT. CDR3 sequence reads: CATSGGRGRELFF. The CDR3 region has the DNA TGTGCCACCAGCGGAGGCCGTGGTCGGGAGCTGTTTTTT.

This clonotype appeared a few times. The chain recombines TRBV27 with TRBJ1-1, with D maybe TRBD1 (5 bases). The germline CDR1 and CDR2 sequences are MNHEY and SMNVEV (reference sequence). With 7 bases removed from V and 4 bases from J, the gap between germline ends came to 16 bases. CDR3 length: 14 residues. CDR3 nucleotides: TGTGCCAGCACCATTCTACTTGGGGGCACTGAAGCTTTCTTT. Protein sequence: CASTILLGGTEAFF.

The sample holds a few counts of this clonotype. The chain has TRBV6-6 and TRBJ1-3; D possibly corresponds to TRBD1 (6 bases). Germline CDR1 is MNHNY and CDR2 is SVGAGI (reference sequence). V was cut by 2 bases and J by 7 bases, with 6 bases left in between. CDR3 length: 12 amino acids. CDR3 nucleotide sequence: TGTGCCAGCAGTTACGGGGGCAACACCATATATTTT. Amino acids: CASSYGGNTIYF.

In this sample, this clonotype turned up many times. This chain joins TRBV7-8 and TRBJ1-5; D is undetermined. Germline loops: CDR1 SGHVS, CDR2 FQNEAQ. The CDR3 contains 13 residues. Trimming removed 4 bases at V and 6 bases at J, with 10 bases between. DNA for the CDR3: TGTGCCAGCAGCTGGTGGGAGGGTCAGCCCCAGCATTTT. It specifies CASSWWEGQPQHF. Complete variable domain (other parts from reference TRBV7-8 and TRBJ1-5): GAGVSQSPRYKVAKRGQDVALRCDPISGHVSLFWYQQALGQGPEFLTYFQNEAQLDKSGLPSDRFFAERPEGSVSTLKIQRTQQEDSAVYLCASSWWEGQPQHFGDGTRLSIL.

The rearrangement links TRBV6-6 to TRBJ2-5; a possible D gene is TRBD1 (6 bases). The CDR3 has 14 residues. V shed 5 bases and J shed 4 bases, with 14 bases lying between them. Germline CDR1 MNHNY, CDR2 SVGAGI (reference sequence). The CDR3: CASSTRQAGETQYF. CDR3 DNA sequence: TGTGCCAGCAGTACTAGACAGGCGGGAGAGACCCAGTACTTC.

The rearrangement uses TRBV6-1 and TRBJ1-5; D is uncertain. There are 15 residues in the CDR3. Germline V gene lookup returns CDR1 MNHNS and CDR2 SASEGT. V shed 0 bases and J shed 7 bases, with 13 bases lying between them. The CDR3 reads CASSEALGIMQPQHF. CDR3 nucleotide sequence: TGTGCCAGCAGTGAAGCGCTGGGGATAATGCAGCCCCAGCATTTT.